What follows are 19 T cell receptor beta chains derived from one specimen sequenced in a study of blood T cell repertoires in COVID-19 (TCRdb year 2020). Library preparation used the immunoSEQ multiplex PCR assay. TCRdb limited this immuneACCESS table to in-frame rearrangements with V and J called. A share of clones is missing; checked studies link under half to unresolved V genes, and the rest is unexplained. The sample table records about 50,000 clones; about 84% of these occur just once. Jointly, the top ten make up approximately 6% of the sample. Sequenced: peripheral blood. These receptors all come from a woman aged 60-75 years with acute or convalescent COVID-19.

The V and J genes are TRBV29-1 and TRBJ2-5, with 12 bases aligning to TRBD2. Trimming removed 3 bases from V and 7 bases from J; junction bases left unmatched: 12. Germline V gene data show CDR1 as SQVTM and CDR2 as ANQGSEA. The CDR3 runs 16 residues. This CDR3 reads CSVDWLAGGPSGTQYF. The CDR3, as DNA: TGCAGCGTTGATTGGCTAGCGGGGGGGCCGAGTGGGACCCAGTACTTC.

The genes are TRBV23-1 and TRBJ1-2; D perhaps matches TRBD1 (6 bases). TRBV23-1 is an open reading frame, and its role is uncertain. Trimming shortened V by 6 bases and J by 6 bases, and 17 bases separated the two germline ends. The CDR3 loop spans 14 amino acids. CDR3 sequence (DNA): TGCGCCAGCAGCCCTCCCGGGACACCGGATGGCTACACCTTC. It yields the protein CASSPPGTPDGYTF.

The chain combines TRBV7-2 with TRBJ1-5, with 8 bases matching TRBD1. The germline gives CDR1 SGHTA, CDR2 FQGNSA. CDR3 size: 16 residues. The J segment lost 0 bases and the V segment lost 5 bases, leaving 6 bases of the junction unmatched. This CDR3 is CASSPGQDISNQPQHF. The CDR3 nucleotides are TGTGCCAGCAGCCCGGGACAGGACATTAGCAATCAGCCCCAGCATTTT.

The chain combines TRBV29-1 with TRBJ2-3, with TRBD1 matching 10 bases. Germline CDR1 reads SQVTM; CDR2 reads ANQGSEA. The length of the CDR3 is 14 residues. V was clipped by 7 bases and J by 4 bases; unmatched bases: 8. CDR3 region: CSGTPGTGADTQYF. The CDR3 DNA is TGCAGCGGAACACCCGGGACAGGGGCAGATACGCAGTATTTT.

The chain recombines TRBV5-1 with TRBJ1-2; TRBD1 agrees at 9 bases. The CDR3 runs 15 residues. Trimming cost V 4 bases and J 0 bases; bases outside gene matches: 4. Germline values: CDR1 SGHRS, CDR2 YFSETQ. CDR3 region: CASSPGQGTNYGYTF. The DNA of the CDR3 is TGCGCCAGCAGCCCGGGACAGGGTACTAACTATGGCTACACCTTC.

V usage is TRBV9 and J usage is TRBJ2-3; unclear D gene. V lost 0 bases and J lost 5, with 7 bases in between. From germline, CDR1 is SGDLS and CDR2 YYNGEE. The CDR3 sequence is 13 residues long. The CDR3 is CASSVALRDTQYF. For the CDR3, the DNA is TGTGCCAGCAGCGTAGCTCTCCGAGATACGCAGTATTTT.

This rearrangement joins TRBV4-2 to TRBJ2-5, with 11 bases matching TRBD2. The V segment lost 4 bases and the J segment 5 bases; nucleotides outside the gene matches: 3. CDR3 length equals 14 residues. The germline CDR1 and CDR2 sequences are LGHNA and YNFKEQ. The CDR3 nucleotides read TGTGCCAGCAGCCTTAGCGGGGGGGCGGAGACCCAGTACTTC. Translated, it gives CASSLSGGAETQYF.

The chain recombines TRBV6-1 with TRBJ1-5, with a weak D call TRBD1 (6 bases). This CDR3 comprises 15 residues. Trimming removed 0 bases from V and 0 bases from J, with 6 bases in between. Germline V gene lookup returns CDR1 MNHNS and CDR2 SASEGT. The CDR3 nucleotides read TGTGCCAGCAGTGAAGCAGGGGGTAGCAATCAGCCCCAGCATTTT. Translating it yields CASSEAGGSNQPQHF.

V usage is TRBV7-8 and J usage is TRBJ2-5; TRBD2 matches at 9 bases. Looked up from germline, CDR1 is SGHVS and CDR2 is FQNEAQ. J lost 2 bases, V lost 4 bases, and 8 bases had no gene match. The CDR3 is made up of 16 amino acids. CDR3 bases: TGTGCCAGCAGCTCTCCGCGGCTAGCGGGGCAAGAGACCCAGTACTTC. Translation gives CASSSPRLAGQETQYF. The full variable domain, with the rest looked up from reference TRBV7-8 and TRBJ2-5, is GAGVSQSPRYKVAKRGQDVALRCDPISGHVSLFWYQQALGQGPEFLTYFQNEAQLDKSGLPSDRFFAERPEGSVSTLKIQRTQQEDSAVYLCASSSPRLAGQETQYFGPGTRLLVL.

J is TRBJ1-5 and V is TRBV5-8, with D possibly TRBD1 on 5 matching bases. Trimming cost V 0 bases and J 2 bases, with 12 bases left between them. This CDR3 comprises 16 residues. CDR1 SGHTS and CDR2 YDEGEE come from the germline V gene. In DNA form, the CDR3 reads TGTGCCAGCAGCTTGGCGTGGGGCTCGGGCAATCAGCCCCAGCATTTT. It encodes CASSLAWGSGNQPQHF.

This sequence joins TRBV27 and TRBJ1-1, with a weak D call TRBD1 (5 bases). The V and J ends lost 3 bases and 1 base respectively, with 15 bases between them. CDR1 is MNHEY and CDR2 is SMNVEV in the germline V gene (reference sequence). There are 16 residues in the CDR3. The chain's CDR3 is CASSFGGRRGNTEAFF. For the CDR3, the DNA is TGTGCCAGCAGTTTCGGGGGTAGAAGGGGGAACACTGAAGCTTTCTTT.

This clone was counted a few times. The gene calls are TRBV9 and TRBJ2-3, with TRBD2 matching over 8 bases. The length of the CDR3 is 13 residues. Trimming removed 7 bases from V and 1 base from J; junction bases left unmatched: 2. The V gene's germline CDR1 is SGDLS and CDR2 YYNGEE. This CDR3 reads CASRREGTDTQYF. The CDR3 DNA is TGTGCCAGCCGGCGGGAGGGCACAGATACGCAGTATTTT.

The sample holds a few counts of this clone. The chain recombines TRBV5-1 with TRBJ2-3, with D perhaps TRBD2 (6 bases). The CDR3 covers 15 residues. V was clipped by 0 bases and J by 3 bases, with 11 bases between them. CDR1 is SGHRS, CDR2 YFSETQ, per germline. CDR3 residues: CASSLEGGGTDTQYF. The CDR3 region has the DNA TGCGCCAGCAGCTTGGAGGGTGGAGGGACAGATACGCAGTATTTT.

This chain joins TRBV9 and TRBJ1-6; D possibly corresponds to TRBD1 (5 bases). V lost 1 base and J 5 bases, leaving 13 bases between the germline ends. Per germline, CDR1 SGDLS and CDR2 YYNGEE. The CDR3 has 16 residues. The CDR3 region has the DNA TGTGCCAGCAGCGTATCTCAGGGTAGGAATAATTCACCCCTCCACTTT. It encodes CASSVSQGRNNSPLHF.

The genes are TRBV3-1 (or the pseudogene TRBV3-2) and TRBJ2-7; D is undetermined. The CDR3 is 11 residues long. Germline CDR1 and CDR2: LGHDT and YNNKEL (reference sequence). The ends were cut back, 4 bases at V and 3 bases at J, with 4 bases in the middle. This CDR3 reads CASSRGYEQYF. The CDR3 DNA is TGTGCCAGCAGCCGAGGCTACGAGCAGTACTTC.

The chain links TRBV6-5 to TRBJ1-2; 8 positions agree with TRBD1. With V trimmed by 6 bases and J by 3 bases, 6 bases remained unmatched. The CDR3 has 14 amino acids. Germline loops: CDR1 MNHEY, CDR2 SVGAGI. CDR3 residues: CASRAGTGDYGYTF. DNA of the CDR3: TGTGCCAGCAGGGCCGGGACAGGAGACTATGGCTACACCTTC.

The rearrangement joins TRBV2 to TRBJ2-1, with 10 bases that match TRBD2. Trimming removed 4 bases from V and 7 bases from J; junction bases left unmatched: 7. CDR1 and CDR2 from the germline V gene are SNHLY and FYNNEI. The CDR3 is made up of 15 amino acids. CDR3 region: CASSAPSGSRNEQFF. CDR3 DNA sequence: TGTGCCAGCAGTGCTCCTAGCGGGAGCAGAAATGAGCAGTTCTTC.

The chain recombines TRBV4-3 with TRBJ2-1, with D perhaps matching TRBD1 (7 bases). The CDR3 is made up of 16 amino acids. Trimming left V 0 bases short and J 1 base short, with 10 bases between. Per the germline V gene, CDR1 is LGHNA and CDR2 is YSLEER. CDR3 residues: CASSQDAGGSYNEQFF. For the CDR3, the DNA is TGCGCCAGCAGCCAAGATGCAGGGGGGTCCTACAATGAGCAGTTCTTC.

CDR3 bases: TGTGCCAGCAGCCAAGGACTAGCGGGGTATTACAATGAGCAGTTCTTC. Its translation: CASSQGLAGYYNEQFF. The rearrangement joins TRBV3-1 (or the pseudogene TRBV3-2) to TRBJ2-1; 11 nucleotides line up with TRBD2. The CDR3 loop spans 16 amino acids. CDR1 LGHDT and CDR2 YNNKEL come from the germline V gene (reference sequence). Trimming removed 1 base from V and 4 bases from J; junction bases left unmatched: 3.